This T cell receptor beta chain appears in the sequencing data of a study of blood T cell repertoires in COVID-19. About the study: The study drew acute and convalescent COVID-19 samples from the United States, Italy and Spain. In each case, the material was cDNA or gDNA derived from T cells, B-cell-depleted T cells, or PBMCs.

In the authors' workflow: The authors estimated nucleated cell counts from reference gene primer amplification. Only in-frame clones appear in the TCRdb table, and some are missing; sequencing was by immunoSEQ multiplex PCR. That table furnishes V, J and clone size, whereas the DNA furnished D and trimming. The data hold more than 65,000 clones, with approximately 80% observed a single time. This CDR3 is built from 15 residues. Germline CDR1 SGHAT, CDR2 FQNNGV. Trimming removed 0 bases from V and 4 bases from J, with 10 bases in between. Material for sequencing was peripheral blood. The clonotype comes from a man aged 60 to 69 with active or convalescent COVID-19. The chain is built from TRBV11-2 and TRBJ1-5; D remains unclear. The CDR3 is CASSLDHGPNQPQHF. The CDR3 DNA is TGTGCCAGCAGCTTAGATCACGGTCCTAATCAGCCCCAGCATTTT.